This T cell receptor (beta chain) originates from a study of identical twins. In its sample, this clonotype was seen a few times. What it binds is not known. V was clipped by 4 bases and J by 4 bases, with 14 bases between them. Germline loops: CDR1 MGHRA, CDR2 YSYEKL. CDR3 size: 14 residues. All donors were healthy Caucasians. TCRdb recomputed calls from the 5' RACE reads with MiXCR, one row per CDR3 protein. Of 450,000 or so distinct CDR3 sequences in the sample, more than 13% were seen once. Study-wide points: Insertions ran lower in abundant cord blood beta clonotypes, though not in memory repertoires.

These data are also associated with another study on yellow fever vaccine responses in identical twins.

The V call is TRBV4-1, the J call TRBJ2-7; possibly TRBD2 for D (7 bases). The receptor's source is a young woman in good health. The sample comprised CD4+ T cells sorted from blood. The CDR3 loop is CASSLGGAEYEQYF. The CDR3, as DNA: TGCGCCAGCAGCCTGGGGGGGGCTGAGTACGAGCAGTACTTC.